This record covers a single TCR beta chain. These data come from a study of blood T cells in healthy people across ages. Germline V gives CDR1 SQVTM, CDR2 ANQGSEA. V was trimmed by 4 bases and J by 0 bases, leaving 12 bases between them. The length of the CDR3 is 14 residues. A J-beta primer mix and a sample-barcoded 5' primer were used in a second PCR of about 7 to 12 cycles. A 12-random-nucleotide template-switch adaptor tagged each cDNA molecule. In TCRdb, the 5' RACE reads were re-called with MiXCR into one record per CDR3 protein. The data show roughly 800,000 distinct CDR3 sequences, approximately 53% seen once.

This chain uses TRBV29-1 with TRBJ1-1; D perhaps matches TRBD1 (5 bases). Specimen: blood. The TCR comes from an elderly man in good health. The CDR3 sequence is CSVGAGGVNTEAFF. Here the CDR3 DNA reads TGCAGCGTTGGGGCTGGGGGGGTGAACACTGAAGCTTTCTTT. Full variable domain (remainder filled in from reference TRBV29-1 and TRBJ1-1): SAVISQKPSRDICQRGTSLTIQCQVDSQVTMMFWYRQQPGQSLTLIATANQGSEATYESGFVIDKFPISRPNLTFSTLTVSNMSPEDSSIYLCSVGAGGVNTEAFFGQGTRLTVV.